This section outlines one T cell receptor beta chain sequence together with its context. Its specific antigen is unknown. No quality values exist for individual bases; no much larger clone is one base distant. Each collaborating institution followed its own protocols to collect whole blood in K2EDTA tubes. For TCRbeta analysis, collaborator samples were shipped as frozen whole blood, as isolated PBMCs, or as DNA extracted from either sample type. The immunoSEQ Assay, a bias-controlled multiplex PCR, was used to amplify TCRbeta CDR3 regions from genomic DNA. Turning to the authors' computational methods: The number of nucleated cells in each sample was estimated by amplification of reference gene primers within the assay. To quantify the absolute abundance of each unique TCRbeta CDR3 rearrangement, sequence reads were collapsed and filtered. Productive Simpson clonality was computed per sample as the square root of Simpson's diversity index over productive rearrangements. Not all clones reach the TCRdb copy of this immuneACCESS table, which keeps in-frame sequences only. Checked studies attribute under half of the gap to unresolved V genes and leave the rest unexplained. V and J calls and clone size are given by that table; D and trimming were obtained from the DNA. The sample yields more than 25,000 clones; about nine tenths were counted once. Under 6% of the sample is taken by the ten largest.

This sample stems from a study of blood T cell repertoires in COVID-19 (dated by TCRdb to the early 2020s). About the full investigation: Collaborator samples came from the United States, Italy and Spain and covered acute and convalescent phases of COVID-19. The material from the prospective study consisted of cDNA or gDNA derived from T cells, B-cell-depleted T cells, or PBMCs. The dataset comprised deeply sampled blood TCRbeta repertoires from subjects exposed to, actively infected with, or recovered from COVID-19. The repertoires were made available in a free public database intended to serve as a resource for research on the immune response to SARS-CoV-2. The samples were drawn from the first 160 participants of the ongoing ImmuneRACE study and from 1,254 subjects provided by 6 global collaborators. Nearly every sample came with metadata listing a de-identified subject ID, COVID-19 status, age in years and sex. HLA class I and class II types, where available, came from metadata supplied by the sample provider rather than from assay-based typing. Broader findings and caveats from the paper: How much clinical and demographic metadata was included differed by source and by participant, and the metadata was provided uncurated.

The CDR3, cysteine through phenylalanine, is 14 amino acids long. The only DNA kept is the CDR3, 42 bases in frame from the first base. In the germline V gene, CDR1 corresponds to SGHDT and CDR2 to YYEEEE. V is pared back by 2 bases and J by 8 bases, with 11 bases lying between the germline termini. The sequence was collected from a man in his 60s with active COVID-19. The sequence joins TRBV5-6 to TRBJ1-6; D gene: possibly TRBD1, on 5 matching bases. The sequencing sample was made of peripheral blood. The sequenced DNA is TGTGCCAGCAGCTTCAGGGTACGGGATTCACCCCTCCACTTT. It specifies CASSFRVRDSPLHF.